This T cell receptor beta chain appears in the sequencing data of a study of STAT3 mutations in large granular lymphocyte leukemia. For the study at large: Canonical activating STAT3 mutations were detected in roughly half of the longitudinally sequenced T-LGLL patients.

Study outcomes and limitations: Treatment regimens differed across patients between samplings. In T-cell large granular lymphocyte leukemia, about half of patients showed multiple immunodominant subclonotypes. In some patients, a small highly pathogenic clone possibly went undetected. In about 35% of the 18 patients, new TCR clonotypes emerged after therapy.

Losses at the gene ends were 3 bases for V and 4 bases for J; bases not matched to a gene: 3. The CDR3 runs 16 residues. Germline V gene data show CDR1 as MDHEN and CDR2 as SYDVKM. Data came from immunoSEQ multiplex PCR; TCRdb stores just in-frame clones and leaves some out. The data contain roughly 2,100 clones, less than 80% of them singletons. Comments on this clone: The antigen is not known.

The origin of this receptor is a man aged 60 to 69 with T-cell large granular lymphocyte leukemia. Some clones in this sample may be carry-over from other donors' samples. Input material: peripheral blood mononuclear cells. The chain has TRBV28 and TRBJ2-2; 12 nucleotides agree with TRBD2. The CDR3 bases are TGTGCCAGCAGTTTGCGACTAGCGGGAGTCACCGGGGAGCTGTTTTTT. This sequence encodes CASSLRLAGVTGELFF.